The sequence of this TCR beta chain was determined in a study of T cells in localized non-small cell lung cancer. Study observations and caveats: Across samples, adjacent lung featured a median roughly 60 of the top 100 tumor clones. Greater blood T cell density accompanied longer overall survival.

Adjacent lung lacking atypia came from at least 2 cm beyond the tumor margin. The protocol was immunoSEQ multiplex PCR, while the TCRdb copy is restricted to in-frame clones and leaves out a portion. The sample has over 2,000 clones, 30% to 45% seen once. In its sample, this clone was seen a few times. No antigen is known for it. The clonotype comes from a female donor over 55 with stage I squamous cell lung carcinoma. The sequences come from normal lung tissue next to the tumor, collected before any cancer treatment.

The CDR3 here is CASSEYWSGTEAFF. The CDR3 region has the DNA TGTGCCAGCAGTGAATACTGGTCGGGCACTGAAGCTTTCTTT. V usage is TRBV9 and J usage is TRBJ1-1; D gene uncertain. V was shortened by 5 bases and J by 4 bases, with 15 bases between the two germline ends. This CDR3 is 14 amino acids long. Germline values: CDR1 SGDLS, CDR2 YYNGEE.